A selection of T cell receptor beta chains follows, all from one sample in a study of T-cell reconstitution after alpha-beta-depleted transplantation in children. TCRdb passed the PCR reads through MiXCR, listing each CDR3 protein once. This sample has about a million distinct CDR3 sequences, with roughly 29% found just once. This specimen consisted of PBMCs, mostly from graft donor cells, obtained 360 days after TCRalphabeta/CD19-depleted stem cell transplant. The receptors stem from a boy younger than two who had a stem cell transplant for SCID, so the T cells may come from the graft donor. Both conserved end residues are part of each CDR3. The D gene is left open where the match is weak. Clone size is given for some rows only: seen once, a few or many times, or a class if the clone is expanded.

CASSPASGFQETQYF | TGTGCCAGCAGCCCAGCCAGCGGGTTCCAAGAGACCCAGTACTTC | TRBJ2-5 | . | . | TRBV7-3
CSARGQGSPLHF | TGCAGTGCTAGAGGACAAGGATCACCCCTCCACTTT | TRBJ1-6 | . | . | TRBV20-1
CASSYKRPTNYGYTF | TGTGCCAGCAGTTACAAACGCCCTACTAACTATGGCTACACCTTC | TRBJ1-2 | . | . | TRBV6-5
CASSQNRADSGANVLTF | TGTGCCAGCAGCCAGAACCGGGCCGACTCTGGGGCCAACGTCCTGACTTTC | TRBJ2-6 | . | few | TRBV12-3/TRBV12-4
CSASLQALIAKNIQYF | TGCAGTGCTAGCCTACAGGCCTTGATAGCCAAAAACATTCAGTACTTC | TRBJ2-4 | . | few | TRBV20-1
CASSLRGTKQFF | TGTGCCAGCAGCCTCAGGGGGACGAAGCAGTTCTTC | TRBJ2-1 | TRBD1 | few | TRBV12-3/TRBV12-4
CASSRLSWETQYF | TGTGCCAGCAGTAGGCTGAGTTGGGAGACCCAGTACTTC | TRBJ2-5 | . | . | TRBV6-1
CASTPGGGSGNTIYF | TGTGCCAGCACTCCAGGGGGCGGCTCTGGAAACACCATATATTTT | TRBJ1-3 | TRBD1 | few | TRBV12-3/TRBV12-4
CSAADRDTGELFF | TGCAGCGCTGCTGACCGTGACACCGGGGAGCTGTTTTTT | TRBJ2-2 | . | few | TRBV29-1
CASSERDVDTIYF | TGCGCCAGCAGTGAGAGGGATGTGGACACCATATATTTT | TRBJ1-3 | . | few | TRBV10-1
CASSPLPREFGNQPQHF | TGTGCCAGCAGTCCCCTACCCCGCGAGTTCGGCAATCAGCCCCAGCATTTT | TRBJ1-5 | . | . | TRBV6-1
CASSLRSLAGRSSRTGELFF | TGTGCCAGCAGCTTACGTAGTTTGGCGGGTCGGTCCTCGCGCACCGGGGAGCTGTTTTTT | TRBJ2-2 | . | . | TRBV11-2
CASSLNALAGSYNEQFF | TGTGCCAGCAGCTTAAACGCCCTGGCGGGATCATACAATGAGCAGTTCTTC | TRBJ2-1 | . | few | TRBV7-2
CSARPWWARGNTIYF | TGCAGTGCTAGACCCTGGTGGGCGCGAGGAAACACCATATATTTT | TRBJ1-3 | . | . | TRBV20-1
CASRDRSSYNEQFF | TGTGCCAGCAGGGACCGGAGCTCCTACAATGAGCAGTTCTTC | TRBJ2-1 | . | . | TRBV2
CSAKRAPAGGPNTGELFF | TGCAGTGCAAAGAGAGCGCCAGCGGGGGGACCGAACACCGGGGAGCTGTTTTTT | TRBJ2-2 | TRBD2 | . | TRBV20-1
CASSAGGMSTDTQYF | TGTGCCAGCAGCGCCGGGGGCATGAGCACAGATACGCAGTATTTT | TRBJ2-3 | . | few | TRBV12-3/TRBV12-4
CASSPRLAGDFYEQYF | TGTGCCAGCAGCCCCAGACTAGCGGGGGACTTCTACGAGCAGTACTTC | TRBJ2-7 | TRBD2 | . | TRBV7-8
CASSVDLGSHRYF | TGTGCCAGCAGCGTAGACCTGGGCAGCCATCGGTACTTC | TRBJ2-4 | . | . | TRBV9
CSASQPYKGRNTEAFF | TGCAGTGCGAGCCAACCCTACAAGGGACGGAACACTGAAGCTTTCTTT | TRBJ1-1 | . | few | TRBV20-1
CASSYQGGPSTEAFF | TGTGCCAGCAGTTACCAGGGGGGCCCGAGCACTGAAGCTTTCTTT | TRBJ1-1 | TRBD1 | . | TRBV6-5
CASSQATGTGDYEQYF | TGCGCCAGCAGTCAGGCGACCGGGACAGGGGACTACGAGCAGTACTTC | TRBJ2-7 | TRBD1 | . | TRBV23-1
CASSLVVRAGRQYF | TGTGCCAGCAGCTTAGTGGTCAGGGCGGGGCGCCAGTATTTT | TRBJ2-3 | . | few | TRBV7-2
CASSGGQGVTNEKLFF | TGTGCCAGCAGCGGAGGACAGGGAGTGACTAATGAAAAACTGTTTTTT | TRBJ1-4 | TRBD1 | . | TRBV9
CASSRLGPRDSPLHF | TGCGCCAGCAGCCGACTCGGGCCTCGGGATTCACCCCTCCACTTT | TRBJ1-6 | . | once | TRBV4-1
CASSSRKGAKNIQYF | TGTGCCAGCAGCTCTCGTAAGGGGGCCAAAAACATTCAGTACTTC | TRBJ2-4 | . | few | TRBV7-2
CSASTGFQNYGYTF | TGCAGTGCTAGCACGGGGTTTCAAAACTATGGCTACACCTTC | TRBJ1-2 | . | few | TRBV20-1
CASRGSFYNEQFF | TGTGCCAGCAGGGGTAGCTTTTACAATGAGCAGTTCTTC | TRBJ2-1 | . | . | TRBV6-2/TRBV6-3
CASSVELAGAGTYNEQFF | TGTGCCAGCAGCGTAGAACTAGCGGGGGCCGGAACTTACAATGAGCAGTTCTTC | TRBJ2-1 | TRBD2 | few | TRBV9
CASSYSPQYNEQFF | TGTGCCAGCAGTTACTCGCCGCAATACAATGAGCAGTTCTTC | TRBJ2-1 | . | once | TRBV6-2/TRBV6-3
CASSGQTGELFF | TGTGCCAGCAGTGGACAGACCGGGGAGCTGTTTTTT | TRBJ2-2 | . | . | TRBV6-2/TRBV6-3
CSARIRAPGSPLHF | TGCAGTGCTAGAATCCGGGCCCCGGGTTCACCCCTCCACTTT | TRBJ1-6 | . | few | TRBV20-1
CASGSGNRVSGNTIYF | TGTGCCAGTGGAAGCGGTAATCGGGTTTCTGGAAACACCATATATTTT | TRBJ1-3 | . | few | TRBV6-1
CASGYSGGGTDTQYF | TGTGCCAGCGGGTATAGCGGGGGGGGCACAGATACGCAGTATTTT | TRBJ2-3 | TRBD2 | . | TRBV6-5
CATSTGQIGYYGYTF | TGTGCCACCAGCACGGGACAGATTGGATACTATGGCTACACCTTC | TRBJ1-2 | TRBD1 | . | TRBV15
CASSQVVTGGAAFF | TGTGCCAGCAGCCAAGTCGTAACAGGGGGAGCAGCTTTCTTT | TRBJ1-1 | TRBD1 | few | TRBV4-2
CASSEAGTKYEQYF | TGTGCCAGCAGTGAAGCGGGGACCAAGTACGAGCAGTACTTC | TRBJ2-7 | TRBD2 | few | TRBV27
CASTQQVRVNTEAFF | TGTGCCAGCACCCAACAGGTTCGGGTGAACACTGAAGCTTTCTTT | TRBJ1-1 | . | many | TRBV2
CASSGDECYEQYF | TGTGCCAGCAGTGGGGACGAATGCTACGAGCAGTACTTC | TRBJ2-7 | . | . | TRBV25-1
CASSSYAQDRGGHEQYF | TGTGCCAGCAGTTCTTATGCCCAGGACAGGGGAGGCCACGAGCAGTACTTC | TRBJ2-7 | TRBD1 | few | TRBV12-3/TRBV12-4
CASSPGPGGEKLFF | TGTGCCAGCAGTCCGGGACCGGGAGGTGAAAAACTGTTTTTT | TRBJ1-4 | . | . | TRBV12-3/TRBV12-4
CASSLAPSAVTDTQYF | TGTGCCAGCAGCTTAGCTCCAAGTGCCGTCACAGATACGCAGTATTTT | TRBJ2-3 | . | . | TRBV7-2
CASSGNWPTSGNTIYF | TGTGCCAGCAGTGGCAATTGGCCAACCTCTGGAAACACCATATATTTT | TRBJ1-3 | . | few | TRBV2
CSTARLYEQYF | TGCAGTACCGCTAGACTTTACGAGCAGTACTTC | TRBJ2-7 | . | . | TRBV20-1
CASSLVSGLNGPDTQYF | TGTGCCAGCAGCTTAGTGAGCGGACTAAACGGCCCAGATACGCAGTATTTT | TRBJ2-3 | . | . | TRBV7-8
CASYKTGSGSYEQYF | TGTGCCAGCTACAAAACAGGGTCCGGGTCCTACGAGCAGTACTTC | TRBJ2-7 | . | . | TRBV27
CASGDPGLHTGELFF | TGTGCCAGCGGGGACCCGGGTCTACACACCGGGGAGCTGTTTTTT | TRBJ2-2 | . | . | TRBV19
CASSFEGSYEQYF | TGCGCCAGCAGCTTCGAGGGATCCTACGAGCAGTACTTC | TRBJ2-7 | . | many | TRBV5-1
CASSADGSRNEQFF | TGTGCCAGCTCAGCCGACGGGTCGCGGAATGAGCAGTTCTTC | TRBJ2-1 | . | few | TRBV18
CASSLGLAGGQRETQYF | TGCGCCAGCAGCTTGGGACTAGCGGGGGGCCAGCGAGAGACCCAGTACTTC | TRBJ2-5 | TRBD2 | . | TRBV5-1
CSARDRDRQNTIYF | TGCAGTGCTAGAGATCGGGACAGGCAAAACACCATATATTTT | TRBJ1-3 | TRBD1 | . | TRBV20-1
CASSSPDRGRYGYTF | TGTGCCAGCAGTTCCCCGGACAGGGGGAGGTATGGCTACACCTTC | TRBJ1-2 | TRBD1 | . | TRBV12-3/TRBV12-4
CASSFMGGAVTDTQYF | TGTGCCAGCAGCTTCATGGGGGGGGCTGTCACAGATACGCAGTATTTT | TRBJ2-3 | . | . | TRBV6-2/TRBV6-3
CASSLDSPGAEAFF | TGTGCCAGCAGCTTGGATTCTCCGGGGGCTGAAGCTTTCTTT | TRBJ1-1 | . | . | TRBV5-1
CASSVGLRDKSYEQYF | TGTGCCAGCAGCGTAGGTCTCCGGGACAAGTCCTACGAGCAGTACTTC | TRBJ2-7 | . | few | TRBV9
CASIPRERIYEQYF | TGTGCCAGCATTCCCCGGGAACGGATCTACGAGCAGTACTTC | TRBJ2-7 | . | few | TRBV2